The rows below give T cell receptor beta chains drawn from one sample of a study of T cells in Graves' hyperthyroidism and ophthalmopathy. TCRdb called the multiplex PCR reads again in MiXCR, with one record for every CDR3 protein. The top ten hold roughly 11% of the sample, which has roughly 380,000 distinct CDR3 sequences, approximately 14% seen once. Sequenced sample: blood. Every receptor here comes from a woman aged 55-70 years with Graves' hyperthyroidism. Each CDR3 is given with its conserved first and last residue. Fields, in order: V gene, D gene, clone size, J gene, CDR3 DNA, CDR3 protein. A D gene is named only where the DNA matches it firmly. The size field reads once, few, many, or a class for an expanded clone.

V gene: TRBV25-1; D gene: TRBD2; clone size: few; J gene: TRBJ2-2; CDR3 DNA: TGTGCCAGCCAAGAACCGACTAGCGGGAGGCGTGGCGGGGAGCTGTTTTTT; CDR3 protein: CASQEPTSGRRGGELFF
V gene: TRBV9; D gene: TRBD2; clone size: few; J gene: TRBJ2-3; CDR3 DNA: TGTGCCAGCAGCATGACGAGCGGGAGGGGCGCAGATACGCAGTATTTT; CDR3 protein: CASSMTSGRGADTQYF
V gene: TRBV7-9; D gene: TRBD2; clone size: many; J gene: TRBJ2-7; CDR3 DNA: TGTGCCAGCAGCTTAGTCCTAGCGGGAGCCTACGAGCAGTACTTC; CDR3 protein: CASSLVLAGAYEQYF
V gene: TRBV12-5; D gene: TRBD2; clone size: few; J gene: TRBJ2-1; CDR3 DNA: TGTGCTAGTGGTTTGGATAGCGGGATGGGGAATGAGCAGTTCTTC; CDR3 protein: CASGLDSGMGNEQFF
V gene: TRBV7-9; D gene: -; clone size: few; J gene: TRBJ1-2; CDR3 DNA: TGTGCCAGCAGCTTAGCTCTTGAGGGTGGCTACACCTTC; CDR3 protein: CASSLALEGGYTF
V gene: TRBV7-2; D gene: TRBD2; clone size: many; J gene: TRBJ2-7; CDR3 DNA: TGTGCCAGCAGCTTCCGGGAGGGCCTCTACGAGCAGTACTTC; CDR3 protein: CASSFREGLYEQYF
V gene: TRBV5-8; D gene: TRBD1; clone size: few; J gene: TRBJ2-6; CDR3 DNA: TGTGCCAGCAGCCTCTCGACAGGGGCAAACTCTGGGGCCAACGTCCTGACTTTC; CDR3 protein: CASSLSTGANSGANVLTF
V gene: TRBV2; D gene: TRBD2; clone size: many; J gene: TRBJ2-5; CDR3 DNA: TGTGCCAGCTGCCGGCTTACTAGCGGACAAGAGACCCAGTACTTC; CDR3 protein: CASCRLTSGQETQYF
V gene: TRBV15; D gene: -; clone size: many; J gene: TRBJ2-7; CDR3 DNA: TGTGCCACCAGCAGGGACTACCTAGAGGAGCAGTACTTC; CDR3 protein: CATSRDYLEEQYF
V gene: TRBV28; D gene: TRBD1; clone size: many; J gene: TRBJ2-5; CDR3 DNA: TGTGCCAGCAGTTTATTTAGGGCAGGGGGCGCGTTGGGAGAGACCCAGTACTTC; CDR3 protein: CASSLFRAGGALGETQYF
V gene: TRBV12-3/TRBV12-4; D gene: -; clone size: many; J gene: TRBJ2-3; CDR3 DNA: TGTGCCAGCAGTTTATTAGCCTACACAGATACGCAGTATTTT; CDR3 protein: CASSLLAYTDTQYF
V gene: TRBV3-1; D gene: -; clone size: many; J gene: TRBJ2-5; CDR3 DNA: TGCGCCAGCAGCCAAGGTGGGGGGGAGACCCAGTACTTC; CDR3 protein: CASSQGGGETQYF
V gene: TRBV29-1; D gene: TRBD1; clone size: many; J gene: TRBJ2-5; CDR3 DNA: TGCAGCGTTACCCGGGACAGGGGCGCAGAGACCCAGTACTTC; CDR3 protein: CSVTRDRGAETQYF
V gene: TRBV10-3; D gene: -; clone size: many; J gene: TRBJ2-1; CDR3 DNA: TGTGCCACCAAGGCGGGGTACTCCTACAATGAGCAGTTCTTC; CDR3 protein: CATKAGYSYNEQFF